Shown below are 7 T cell receptor beta chains from a single sample sequenced in a study of T cells after yellow fever vaccination. MiXCR was run by TCRdb on the 5' RACE reads, yielding one entry per CDR3 protein. This sample yields a few hundred thousand distinct CDR3 sequences, of which roughly a sixth are seen a single time; roughly a sixth belongs to the top ten. The sequenced sample was PBMCs, obtained before the yellow fever booster vaccination. Receptor source: a man in his late teens or twenties who received the YFV17D yellow fever vaccine.

The V and J genes are TRBV6-5 and TRBJ2-7; D not resolved. CDR1 MNHEY and CDR2 SVGAGI come from the germline V gene. V shed 6 bases and J shed 3 bases, with 18 bases lying between them. This CDR3 is built from 15 residues. The CDR3 DNA follows: TGTGCCAGCAGGTCAACTGCGGCAGGCGGCTACGAGCAGTACTTC. Residues: CASRSTAAGGYEQYF.

The chain uses TRBV12-3 or TRBV12-4 and TRBJ2-3; 11 nucleotides match TRBD2. The CDR3 runs to 15 residues. The junction had 6 bases not matched to a gene; V was cut back by 8 bases and J by 2 bases. The CDR3 loop reads CASLLTSGITDTQYF. CDR3 nucleotide sequence: TGTGCCAGCCTCCTGACTAGCGGGATCACAGATACGCAGTATTTT.

This clonotype was seen at least ten times. V gene TRBV28 combines with J gene TRBJ2-5; 8 positions match TRBD2. Germline values: CDR1 MDHEN, CDR2 SYDVKM. The V and J ends lost 3 bases and 5 bases, in that order; junction bases with no gene match: 2. This CDR3 has 13 residues. Here the CDR3 DNA reads TGTGCCAGCAGTTTCGCGGGGGGTGAGACCCAGTACTTC. Translation gives CASSFAGGETQYF.

This clonotype was found many times. The chain uses TRBV20-1 and TRBJ2-1, with 10 bases that match TRBD2. CDR1 and CDR2 from the germline V gene are DFQATT and SNEGSKA (reference sequence). The V segment lost 1 base and the J segment 0 bases; nucleotides outside the gene matches: 3. The CDR3 has 16 residues. DNA for the CDR3: TGCAGTGCTAGAGTACTAGCGGGGAGCTCCTACAATGAGCAGTTCTTC. It specifies CSARVLAGSSYNEQFF.

The gene calls are TRBV6-5 and TRBJ2-4, with D unclear. Trimming removed 5 bases at V and 0 bases at J, with 8 bases between. This CDR3 is built from 14 residues. Per the germline V gene, CDR1 is MNHEY and CDR2 is SVGAGI. The CDR3 region is CASSPTTAKNIQYF. The CDR3 DNA sequence: TGTGCCAGCAGTCCTACCACAGCCAAAAACATTCAGTACTTC.

This clonotype was recorded at least ten times. The rearrangement uses TRBV12-3 or TRBV12-4 and TRBJ2-5; 8 bases line up with TRBD2. Trimming cost V 1 base and J 3 bases; bases outside gene matches: 7. The CDR3 sequence is 16 residues long. The CDR3 DNA reads as TGTGCCAGCAGTTTAGACGAAGGAGCGGGGGAAGAGACCCAGTACTTC. Its translation: CASSLDEGAGEETQYF.

This clonotype was seen more than once but under ten times. The chain employs TRBV5-1 and TRBJ2-3; D is ambiguous. The V gene lost 3 bases and the J gene lost 6 bases, with 14 bases spanning the gap. The CDR3 is made up of 14 amino acids. CDR1 and CDR2 from the germline V gene are SGHRS and YFSETQ. CDR3 in amino acids: CASSSRAQEDTQYF. In nucleotides, the CDR3 is TGCGCCAGCAGCTCCCGGGCCCAAGAGGATACGCAGTATTTT.